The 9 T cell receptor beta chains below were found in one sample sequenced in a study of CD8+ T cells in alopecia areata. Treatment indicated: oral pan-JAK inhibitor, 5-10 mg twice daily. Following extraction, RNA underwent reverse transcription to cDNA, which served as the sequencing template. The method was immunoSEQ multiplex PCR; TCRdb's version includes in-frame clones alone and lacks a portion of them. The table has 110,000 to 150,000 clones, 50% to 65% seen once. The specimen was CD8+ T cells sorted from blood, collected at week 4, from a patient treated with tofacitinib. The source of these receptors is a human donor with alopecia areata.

The CDR3 region is CASSQGVNTEAFF. CDR3 nucleotides: TGCGCCAGCAGCCAAGGAGTGAACACTGAAGCTTTCTTT. V is TRBV4-1 and J is TRBJ1-1, with D unclear. This CDR3 region has 13 residues. With 1 base removed from V and 0 bases from J, the gap between germline ends came to 3 bases. From germline, CDR1 is MGHRA and CDR2 YSYEKL.

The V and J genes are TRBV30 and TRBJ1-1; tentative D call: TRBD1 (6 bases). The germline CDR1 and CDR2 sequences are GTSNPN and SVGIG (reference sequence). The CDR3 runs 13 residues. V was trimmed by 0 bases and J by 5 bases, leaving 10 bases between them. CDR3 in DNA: TGTGCCTGGAGTGTCCAGGGGATGACTGAAGCTTTCTTT. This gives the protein CAWSVQGMTEAFF.

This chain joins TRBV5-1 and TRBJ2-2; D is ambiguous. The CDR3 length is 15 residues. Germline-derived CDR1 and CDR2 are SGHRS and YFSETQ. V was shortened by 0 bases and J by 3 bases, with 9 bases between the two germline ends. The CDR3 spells CASSLEGPDTGELFF. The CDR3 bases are TGCGCCAGCAGCTTGGAAGGACCGGACACCGGGGAGCTGTTTTTT.

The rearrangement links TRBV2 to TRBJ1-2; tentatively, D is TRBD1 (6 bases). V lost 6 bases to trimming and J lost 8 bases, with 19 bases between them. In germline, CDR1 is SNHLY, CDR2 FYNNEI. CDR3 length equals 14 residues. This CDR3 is CASSSIQGFYGYTF. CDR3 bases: TGTGCCAGCAGCTCAATACAGGGATTCTACGGCTACACCTTC.

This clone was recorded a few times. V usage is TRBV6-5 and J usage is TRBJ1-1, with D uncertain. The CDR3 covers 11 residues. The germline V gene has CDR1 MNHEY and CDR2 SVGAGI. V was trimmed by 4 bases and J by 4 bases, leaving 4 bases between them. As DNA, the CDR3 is TGTGCCAGCAGTTGGGGCACTGAAGCTTTCTTT. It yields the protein CASSWGTEAFF.

CDR3 loop: CASSLDETQYF. The DNA of the CDR3 is TGTGCCAGCAGCTTGGATGAGACCCAGTACTTC. The rearrangement uses TRBV5-6 and TRBJ2-5; D is ambiguous. V lost 0 bases and J lost 5, with 2 bases in between. Germline values: CDR1 SGHDT, CDR2 YYEEEE. This CDR3 contains 11 residues.

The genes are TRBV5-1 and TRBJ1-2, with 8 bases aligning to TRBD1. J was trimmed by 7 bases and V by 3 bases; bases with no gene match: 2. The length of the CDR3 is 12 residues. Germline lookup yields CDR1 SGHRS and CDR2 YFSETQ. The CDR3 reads CASSWTGSGYTF. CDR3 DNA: TGCGCCAGCAGCTGGACAGGGTCTGGCTACACCTTC.

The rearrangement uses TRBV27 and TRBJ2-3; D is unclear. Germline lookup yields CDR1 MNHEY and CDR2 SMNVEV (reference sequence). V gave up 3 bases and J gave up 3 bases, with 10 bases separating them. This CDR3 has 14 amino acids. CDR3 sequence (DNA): TGTGCCAGCAGTTTCGGGCCGGCAACAGATACGCAGTATTTT. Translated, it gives CASSFGPATDTQYF.

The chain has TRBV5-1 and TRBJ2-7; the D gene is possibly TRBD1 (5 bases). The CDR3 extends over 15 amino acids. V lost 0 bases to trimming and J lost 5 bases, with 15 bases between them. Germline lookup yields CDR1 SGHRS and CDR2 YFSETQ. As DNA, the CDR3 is TGCGCCAGCAGCTTGGCCAGGGCCAGGATTGACGAGCAGTACTTC. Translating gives CASSLARARIDEQYF.